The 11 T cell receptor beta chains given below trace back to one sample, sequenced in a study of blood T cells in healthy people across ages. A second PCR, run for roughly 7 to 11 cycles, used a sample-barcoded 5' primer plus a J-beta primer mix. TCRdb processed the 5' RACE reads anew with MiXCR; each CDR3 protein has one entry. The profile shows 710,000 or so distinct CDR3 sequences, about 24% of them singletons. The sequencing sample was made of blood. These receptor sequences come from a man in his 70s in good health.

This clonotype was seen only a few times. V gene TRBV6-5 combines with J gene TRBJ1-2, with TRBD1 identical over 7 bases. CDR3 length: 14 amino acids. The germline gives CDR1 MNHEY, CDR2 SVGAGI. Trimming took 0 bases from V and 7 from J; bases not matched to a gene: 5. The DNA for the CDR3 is TGTGCCAGCAGTTACTCGGGCAGGGGGTCTGGCTACACCTTC. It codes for CASSYSGRGSGYTF.

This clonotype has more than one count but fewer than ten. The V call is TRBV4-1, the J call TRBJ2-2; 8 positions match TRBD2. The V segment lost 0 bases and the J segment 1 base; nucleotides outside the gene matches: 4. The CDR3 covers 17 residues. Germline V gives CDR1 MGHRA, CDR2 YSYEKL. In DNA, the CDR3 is TGCGCCAGCAGCCAAGATACGAGCGGGGGGAACACCGGGGAGCTGTTTTTT. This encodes CASSQDTSGGNTGELFF.

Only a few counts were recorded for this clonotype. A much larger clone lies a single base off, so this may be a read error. This chain's CDR3 is CASSPMAALYDYTF. The CDR3 DNA follows: TGTGCCAGCAGCCCGATGGCTGCCCTCTATGACTACACCTTC. This chain links TRBV12-3 or TRBV12-4 with TRBJ1-2; D gene uncertain. This CDR3 contains 14 residues.

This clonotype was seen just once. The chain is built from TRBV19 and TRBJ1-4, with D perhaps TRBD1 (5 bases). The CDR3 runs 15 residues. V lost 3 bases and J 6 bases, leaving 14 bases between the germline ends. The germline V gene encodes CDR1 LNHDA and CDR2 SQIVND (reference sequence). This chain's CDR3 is CASSIPQGGDEKLFF. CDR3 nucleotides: TGTGCCAGTAGTATCCCGCAGGGAGGAGATGAAAAACTGTTTTTT.

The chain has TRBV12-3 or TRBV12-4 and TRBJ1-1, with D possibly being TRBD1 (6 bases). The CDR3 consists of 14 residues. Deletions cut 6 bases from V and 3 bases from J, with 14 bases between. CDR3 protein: CASSWTNRDTEAFF. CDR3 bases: TGTGCCAGCAGCTGGACCAACAGGGACACTGAAGCTTTCTTT.

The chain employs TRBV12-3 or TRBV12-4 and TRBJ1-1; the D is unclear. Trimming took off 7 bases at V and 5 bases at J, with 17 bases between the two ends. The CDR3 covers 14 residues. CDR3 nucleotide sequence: TGTGCCAGCACCAGCCCGGGCAGAAGAACTGAAGCTTTCTTT. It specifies CASTSPGRRTEAFF.

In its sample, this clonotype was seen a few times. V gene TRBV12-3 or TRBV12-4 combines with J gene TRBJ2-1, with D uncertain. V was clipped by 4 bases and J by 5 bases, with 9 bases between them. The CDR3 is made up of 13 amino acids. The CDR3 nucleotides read TGTGCCAGCAGTTCTCTGAATAACAATGAGCAGTTCTTC. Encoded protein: CASSSLNNNEQFF.

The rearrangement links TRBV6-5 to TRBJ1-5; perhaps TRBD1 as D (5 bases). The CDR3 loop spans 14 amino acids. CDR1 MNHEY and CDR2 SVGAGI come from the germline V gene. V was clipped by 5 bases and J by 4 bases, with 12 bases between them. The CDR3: CASSPDTDNQPQHF. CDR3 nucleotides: TGTGCCAGCAGTCCGGACACCGATAATCAGCCCCAGCATTTT.

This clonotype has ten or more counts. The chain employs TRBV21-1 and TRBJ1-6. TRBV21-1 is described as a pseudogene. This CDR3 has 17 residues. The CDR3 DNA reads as TGTGCCAGCAGCAAAGCGGTCGCAGGAAGCGCGCATTCACCCCTCCACTTT. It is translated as CASSKAVAGSAHSPLHF.

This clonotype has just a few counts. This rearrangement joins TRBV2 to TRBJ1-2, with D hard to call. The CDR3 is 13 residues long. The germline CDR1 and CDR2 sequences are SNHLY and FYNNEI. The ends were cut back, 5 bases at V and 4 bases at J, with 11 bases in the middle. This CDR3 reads CASSSGSSYGYTF. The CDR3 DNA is TGTGCCAGCAGTAGTGGCAGCAGCTATGGCTACACCTTC.

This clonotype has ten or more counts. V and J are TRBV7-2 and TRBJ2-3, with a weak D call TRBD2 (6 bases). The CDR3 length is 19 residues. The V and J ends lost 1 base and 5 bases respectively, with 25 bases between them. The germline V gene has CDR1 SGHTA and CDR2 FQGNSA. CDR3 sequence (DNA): TGTGCCAGCAGCTTAGTACCTCTTTATGGCGGGGCCGAGGGAGATACGCAGTATTTT. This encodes CASSLVPLYGGAEGDTQYF.